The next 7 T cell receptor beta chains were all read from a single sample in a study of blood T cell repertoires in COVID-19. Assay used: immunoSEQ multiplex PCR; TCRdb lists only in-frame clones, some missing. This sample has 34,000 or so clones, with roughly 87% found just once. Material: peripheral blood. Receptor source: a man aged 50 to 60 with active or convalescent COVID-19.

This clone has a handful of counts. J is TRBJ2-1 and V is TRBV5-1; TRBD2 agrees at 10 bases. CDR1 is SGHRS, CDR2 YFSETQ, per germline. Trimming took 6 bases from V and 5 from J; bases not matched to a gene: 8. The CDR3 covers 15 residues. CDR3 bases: TGCGCCAGCAAGGCTAGCGGGAGTGAGCACAATGAGCAGTTCTTC. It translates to CASKASGSEHNEQFF.

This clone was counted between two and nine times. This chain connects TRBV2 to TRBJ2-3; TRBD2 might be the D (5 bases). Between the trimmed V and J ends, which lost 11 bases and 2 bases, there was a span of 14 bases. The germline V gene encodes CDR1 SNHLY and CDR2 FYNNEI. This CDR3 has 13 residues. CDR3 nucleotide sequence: TGTGCCTCGTCGAAGCGGTACACAGATACGCAGTATTTT. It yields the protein CASSKRYTDTQYF.

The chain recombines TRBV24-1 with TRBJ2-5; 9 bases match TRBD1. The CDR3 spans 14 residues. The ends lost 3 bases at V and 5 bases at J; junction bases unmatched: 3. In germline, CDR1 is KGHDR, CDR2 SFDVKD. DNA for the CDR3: TGTGCCACCAGTGATCCGGGGACAGGGGAGACCCAGTACTTC. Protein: CATSDPGTGETQYF.

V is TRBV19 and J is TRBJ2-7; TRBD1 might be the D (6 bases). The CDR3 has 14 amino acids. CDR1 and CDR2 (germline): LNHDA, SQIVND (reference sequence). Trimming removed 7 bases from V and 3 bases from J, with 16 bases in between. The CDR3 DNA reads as TGTGCCAGTAACCCCGGGACAAATAACTACGAGCAGTACTTC. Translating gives CASNPGTNNYEQYF.

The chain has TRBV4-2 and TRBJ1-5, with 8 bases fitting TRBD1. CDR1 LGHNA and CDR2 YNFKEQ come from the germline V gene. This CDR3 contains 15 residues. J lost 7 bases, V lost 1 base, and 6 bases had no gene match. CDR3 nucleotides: TGTGCCAGCAGCCAAGCCGAGACAGGGGCCCAGCCCCAGCATTTT. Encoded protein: CASSQAETGAQPQHF.

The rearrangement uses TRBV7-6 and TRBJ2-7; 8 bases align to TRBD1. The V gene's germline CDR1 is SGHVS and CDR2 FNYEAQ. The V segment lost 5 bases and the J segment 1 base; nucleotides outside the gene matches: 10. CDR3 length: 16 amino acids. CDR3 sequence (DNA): TGTGCCAGCAGCAGTGGACAGGGAGGAGTATCCTACGAGCAGTACTTC. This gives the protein CASSSGQGGVSYEQYF.

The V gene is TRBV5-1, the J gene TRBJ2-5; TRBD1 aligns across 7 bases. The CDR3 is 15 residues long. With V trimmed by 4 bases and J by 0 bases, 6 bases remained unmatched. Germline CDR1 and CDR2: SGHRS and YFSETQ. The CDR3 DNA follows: TGCGCCAGCAGCCAGGACGGACAGGACCAAGAGACCCAGTACTTC. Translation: CASSQDGQDQETQYF.